This is a list of T cell receptor beta chains from one sample in a study of T cell repertoires in cytomegalovirus infection. TCRdb passed the reads through MiXCR, listing each CDR3 protein once. The table records approximately 700,000 distinct CDR3 sequences, about a third of them present only once. Sequenced: PBMCs. These receptors originate from a human donor in good health (CMV status not recorded). Some clones in this sample may be carry-over from other donors' samples. CDR3s include the opening cysteine and the closing phenylalanine or tryptophan. A D gene is named only where the DNA matches it firmly. Where a row states a size, it is once, few, many or the class of an expanded clone; other rows omit it.

J gene: TRBJ2-7; clone size: NA; D gene: NA; V gene: TRBV7-6; CDR3 DNA: TGTGCCAGCAGCCCTAGCGACTACGAGCAGTACTTC; CDR3 protein: CASSPSDYEQYF
J gene: TRBJ1-1; clone size: many; D gene: NA; V gene: TRBV12-3/TRBV12-4; CDR3 DNA: TGTGCCAGCAGTTCGTCAGGGGTGACTGAAGCTTTCTTT; CDR3 protein: CASSSSGVTEAFF
J gene: TRBJ2-2; clone size: NA; D gene: NA; V gene: TRBV12-3/TRBV12-4; CDR3 DNA: TGTGCCAGCAGTACTGTGGACGGCCTGAACACCGGGGAGCTGTTTTTT; CDR3 protein: CASSTVDGLNTGELFF
J gene: TRBJ2-5; clone size: many; D gene: NA; V gene: TRBV28; CDR3 DNA: TGTGCCAGCAGTCCATCCCCGCGACAGAGAGAGACCCAGTACTTC; CDR3 protein: CASSPSPRQRETQYF
J gene: TRBJ1-1; clone size: NA; D gene: NA; V gene: TRBV13; CDR3 DNA: TGTGCCAGCAACAAAGGGACCCGGGGCACTGAAGCTTTCTTT; CDR3 protein: CASNKGTRGTEAFF
J gene: TRBJ1-1; clone size: NA; D gene: NA; V gene: TRBV19; CDR3 DNA: TGTGCCAGTAGTATTTCCGGGAAGCGTGTGAACACTGAAGCTTTCTTT; CDR3 protein: CASSISGKRVNTEAFF
J gene: TRBJ1-2; clone size: NA; D gene: NA; V gene: TRBV6-1; CDR3 DNA: TGTGCCAGCAGTGAAGCGAGGGGACCCCTCTCCTTC; CDR3 protein: CASSEARGPLSF
J gene: TRBJ1-2; clone size: NA; D gene: TRBD1; V gene: TRBV7-3; CDR3 DNA: TGTGCCAGCAGCTCCGAAGGGACAGGGCCACTATCACTTTATGGCTACACCTTC; CDR3 protein: CASSSEGTGPLSLYGYTF
J gene: TRBJ2-6; clone size: NA; D gene: NA; V gene: TRBV12-3/TRBV12-4; CDR3 DNA: TGTGCCAGCAGTTTCTGGAGAACTGGGGCCAACGTCCTGACTTTC; CDR3 protein: CASSFWRTGANVLTF
J gene: TRBJ2-2; clone size: few; D gene: TRBD2; V gene: TRBV7-9; CDR3 DNA: TGTGCCAGCAGCCCACCGCTCGGGACTAGCGGGAGCACCGGGGAGCTGTTTTTT; CDR3 protein: CASSPPLGTSGSTGELFF
J gene: TRBJ2-1; clone size: NA; D gene: NA; V gene: TRBV14; CDR3 DNA: TGTGCCAGCAGCCCAGAACAGCGGCCCTACAATGAGCAGTTCTTC; CDR3 protein: CASSPEQRPYNEQFF
J gene: TRBJ1-5; clone size: NA; D gene: NA; V gene: TRBV24-1; CDR3 DNA: TGTGCCACCAACCTCCCTGGAGCAGGGGTCCCCAATCAGCCCCAGCATTTT; CDR3 protein: CATNLPGAGVPNQPQHF
J gene: TRBJ2-3; clone size: NA; D gene: NA; V gene: TRBV7-9; CDR3 DNA: TGTGCCAGCACCCCCTCGGTAGATACGCAGTATTTT; CDR3 protein: CASTPSVDTQYF
J gene: TRBJ2-4; clone size: few; D gene: NA; V gene: TRBV28; CDR3 DNA: TGTGCCAGCAACCCTGGAGCGGAGAAACTAGCCAAAAACATTCAGTACTTC; CDR3 protein: CASNPGAEKLAKNIQYF
J gene: TRBJ1-6; clone size: NA; D gene: NA; V gene: TRBV20-1; CDR3 DNA: TGCAGTGCTAGGCTGGACCGGATTAATTCACCCCTCCACTTT; CDR3 protein: CSARLDRINSPLHF